The present TCR beta chain was sequenced within a study of CD8 T cells in ankylosing spondylitis. Points from the study as a whole: About 8 highly homologous variants formed a TCR beta motif that appeared characteristic of ankylosing spondylitis blood. Previously reported in reactive arthritis synovial fluid and blood were some of the motif variants. Disease-associated clones were reportedly significantly overrepresented in matched ankylosing spondylitis synovial fluid.

Preparation of TCR beta libraries was done by quantitative 5'-RACE with molecular barcodes. TCRdb analysed the 5' RACE reads with MiXCR anew, one entry per CDR3 protein. The sample includes 200,000 to 250,000 distinct CDR3 sequences, 10% of them seen just once. On this clonotype: Its antigen is still unknown.

The sample taken for sequencing was blood, either unsorted or a sorted T cell fraction (not recorded which). This TCR was sampled from a male donor with ankylosing spondylitis or in good health (not recorded which).

The CDR3 is CSARKAGGRNTEAFF. CDR3 in DNA: TGCAGTGCTAGAAAGGCAGGGGGCAGGAACACTGAAGCTTTCTTT. The rearrangement uses TRBV20-1 and TRBJ1-1; 8 bases match TRBD1. The CDR3 is made up of 15 amino acids. V dropped 2 bases and J dropped 1; count of bases not matched to a gene: 6. Germline CDR1 and CDR2: DFQATT and SNEGSKA (reference sequence).